This T cell receptor (beta chain) was recorded in a study of T cell repertoires in cytomegalovirus infection. Across the whole study: Public TCR beta signature analysis indicated the presence of both CMV infection and matching HLA type. Study-wide findings and caveats: CMV carriers with the relevant HLA were identified by cumulative public TCR beta family frequency.

TCRdb reprocessed the reads with MiXCR, giving one entry per CDR3 protein. This sample has about 440,000 distinct CDR3 sequences, with approximately 32% found just once. About this clonotype: Its antigen is currently unknown. One junction end disagrees with the germline gene, perhaps due to a read error.

Germline-derived CDR1 and CDR2 are WSHSY and SAAADI. This CDR3 spans 14 amino acids. This receptor was obtained from a human donor in good health (CMV status not recorded). Some clones in this sample may be carry-over from other donors' samples. The chain recombines TRBV10-2 with TRBJ1-5; no clear D gene. Sequencing used PBMCs. The CDR3 DNA reads TGCGCCACCGGTGGAGGATCGAGCACTCAGCCCCAGCATTTT. Encoded protein: CATGGGSSTQPQHF.